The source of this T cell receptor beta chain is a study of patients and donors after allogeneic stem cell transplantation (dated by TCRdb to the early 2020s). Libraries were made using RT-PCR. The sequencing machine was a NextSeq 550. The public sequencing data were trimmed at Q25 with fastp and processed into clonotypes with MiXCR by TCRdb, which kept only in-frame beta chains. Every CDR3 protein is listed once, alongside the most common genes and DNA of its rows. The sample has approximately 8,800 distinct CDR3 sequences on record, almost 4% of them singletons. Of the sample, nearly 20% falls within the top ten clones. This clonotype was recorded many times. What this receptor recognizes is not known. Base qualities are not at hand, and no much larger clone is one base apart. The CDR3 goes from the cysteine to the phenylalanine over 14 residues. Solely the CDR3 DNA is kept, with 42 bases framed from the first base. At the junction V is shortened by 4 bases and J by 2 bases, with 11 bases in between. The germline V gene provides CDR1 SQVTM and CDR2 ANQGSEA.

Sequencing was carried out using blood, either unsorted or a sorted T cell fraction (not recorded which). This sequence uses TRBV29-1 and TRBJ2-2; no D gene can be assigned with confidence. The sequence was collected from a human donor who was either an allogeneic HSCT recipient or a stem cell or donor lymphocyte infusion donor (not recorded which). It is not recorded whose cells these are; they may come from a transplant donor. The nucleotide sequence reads TGCAGCGTTGGTGAATACCTTAACACCGGGGAGCTGTTTTTT. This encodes CSVGEYLNTGELFF.